The clone carrying this T cell receptor (beta chain) has a count of ten or more. This sample stems from a study of T-cell reconstitution after alpha-beta-depleted transplantation in children. V lost 2 bases to trimming and J lost 2 bases; unmatched junction nucleotides: 3. This CDR3 is 14 amino acids long. Germline V gives CDR1 SGHRS, CDR2 YFSETQ. Unique molecular identifiers were built into the TCRbeta library. TCRdb re-analysed the PCR reads in MiXCR, keeping a single row per CDR3 protein. The data show about 200,000 distinct CDR3 sequences, about 14% seen once. The clonotype was recovered from a human donor who donated a stem cell graft to a child with acute lymphoblastic leukemia. The sequencing used PBMCs from the stem cell graft donor, collected from the stem cell graft. The chain joins TRBV5-1 to TRBJ2-5; 7 bases are a match to TRBD1. CDR3 amino acids: CASSFQGVQETQYF. As DNA, the CDR3 is TGCGCCAGCAGCTTCCAGGGGGTTCAAGAGACCCAGTACTTC.